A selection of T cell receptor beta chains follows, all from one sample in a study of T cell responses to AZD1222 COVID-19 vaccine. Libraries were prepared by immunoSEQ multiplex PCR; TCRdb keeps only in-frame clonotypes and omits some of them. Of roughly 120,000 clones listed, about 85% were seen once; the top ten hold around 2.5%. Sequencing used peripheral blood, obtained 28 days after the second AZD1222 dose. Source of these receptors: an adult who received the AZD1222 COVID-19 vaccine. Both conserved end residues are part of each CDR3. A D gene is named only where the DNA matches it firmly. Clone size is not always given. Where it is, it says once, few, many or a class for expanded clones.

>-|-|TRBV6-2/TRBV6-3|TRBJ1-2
TGTGCCAGCAGTTTCAGGGTTAACTATGGCTACACCTTC
CASSFRVNYGYTF
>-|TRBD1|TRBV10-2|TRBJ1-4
TGCGCCAGCAGTGTATCCCCGGGACAGGGTGACGAAAAACTGTTTTTT
CASSVSPGQGDEKLFF
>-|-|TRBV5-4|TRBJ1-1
TGTGCCAGCAGCTCGGACCCTGGGGACACTGAAGCTTTCTTT
CASSSDPGDTEAFF
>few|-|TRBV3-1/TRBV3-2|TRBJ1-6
TGTGCCAGCAGCCGGGGACGGGCGGGGTCACCCCTCCACTTT
CASSRGRAGSPLHF
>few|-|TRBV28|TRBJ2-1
TGTGCCAGCAGTGACCAGGGGAGACCCAATGAGCAGTTCTTC
CASSDQGRPNEQFF
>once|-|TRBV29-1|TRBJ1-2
TGCAGCGGGGGGGGGCCCTATGGCTACACCTTC
CSGGGPYGYTF
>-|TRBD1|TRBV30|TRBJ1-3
TGTGCCTGGAGGGGGGGACAGGGGAGAAACACCATATATTTT
CAWRGGQGRNTIYF
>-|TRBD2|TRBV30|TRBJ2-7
TGTGCCTGGAGTCTCCCGGGAGGGTCTCTTGTCGAGCAGTACTTC
CAWSLPGGSLVEQYF
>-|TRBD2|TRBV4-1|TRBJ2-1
TGCGCCAGCAGCCAAGCGACTAGCGGGGGGGTTTACAATGAGCAGTTCTTC
CASSQATSGGVYNEQFF
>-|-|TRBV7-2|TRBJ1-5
TGTGCCAGCAGCTTAGAGAGTTTCCAGCCCCAGCATTTT
CASSLESFQPQHF
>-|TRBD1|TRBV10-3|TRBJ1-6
TGTGCCATCAGTGCCGACAGGGGGATTGTACCCCTCCACTTT
CAISADRGIVPLHF
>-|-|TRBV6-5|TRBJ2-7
TGTGCCAGCAGTTACGATTCCGGGCTCCCAAGGGAGCAGTACTTC
CASSYDSGLPREQYF
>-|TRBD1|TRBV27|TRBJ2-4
TGTGCCAGTGGACCCCGGACAGGGAGAGGGAGCCCCTTAGGCATTCAGTACTTC
CASGPRTGRGSPLGIQYF
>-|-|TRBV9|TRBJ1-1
TGTGCCAGCAGCGCCGGCCGGAACACTGAAGCTTTCTTT
CASSAGRNTEAFF
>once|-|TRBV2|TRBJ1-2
TGTGCCAGCAGTAACCCTACAGGGACGGGTGGCTACACCTTC
CASSNPTGTGGYTF
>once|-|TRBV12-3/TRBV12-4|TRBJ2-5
TGTGCCAGCAGAAAGGGGGTCCAAGAGACCCAGTACTTC
CASRKGVQETQYF
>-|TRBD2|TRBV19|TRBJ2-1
TGTGCCAGTAGTATAGATAGCGGGGGGGCCTACAATGAGCAGTTCTTC
CASSIDSGGAYNEQFF
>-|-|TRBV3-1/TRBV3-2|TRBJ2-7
TGTGCCAGCAGCCAAGATTGGAGGGGGCCATACGAGCAGTACTTC
CASSQDWRGPYEQYF
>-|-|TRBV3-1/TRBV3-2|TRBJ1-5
TGTGCCAGCAGCCAAGGCAATCAGCCCCAGCATTTT
CASSQGNQPQHF
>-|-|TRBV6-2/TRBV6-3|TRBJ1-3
TGTGCCAGCAGTCGCCAGGGATTCGGAAACACCATATATTTT
CASSRQGFGNTIYF
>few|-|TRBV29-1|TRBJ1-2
TGCAGCGTTGAAGATCAGGTGGAGGGAGCATATGGCTACACCTTC
CSVEDQVEGAYGYTF
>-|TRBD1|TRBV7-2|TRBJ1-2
TGTGCCAGCAGCTCGAACAGGGGGCTGGTCTATGGCTACACCTTC
CASSSNRGLVYGYTF
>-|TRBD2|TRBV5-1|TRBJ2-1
TGCGCCAGCAGACTTCCTAGCGGGGGGACTTACAATGAGCAGTTCTTC
CASRLPSGGTYNEQFF
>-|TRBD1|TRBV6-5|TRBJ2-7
TGTGCCAGCAGCCTACCCGGGACAGGGGAGTACGAGCAGTACTTC
CASSLPGTGEYEQYF
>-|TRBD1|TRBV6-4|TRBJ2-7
TGTGCCAGCCGCCGGGACAGGTCCTCCTACGAGCAGTACTTC
CASRRDRSSYEQYF
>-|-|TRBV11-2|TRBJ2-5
TGTGCCAGCAGCTTAGCCGTTGGCCTCCAAGAGACCCAGTACTTC
CASSLAVGLQETQYF
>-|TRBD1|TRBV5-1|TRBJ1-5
TGCGCCAGCAGGTGGGGGACAGAAGAGAATCAGCCCCAGCATTTT
CASRWGTEENQPQHF
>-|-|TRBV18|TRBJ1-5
TGTGCCAGCTCACCGACAGTACGGAGCAATCAGCCCCAGCATTTT
CASSPTVRSNQPQHF
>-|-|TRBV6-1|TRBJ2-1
TGTGCCAGCAGTGAACGAGCGGGCAGATACAATGAGCAGTTCTTC
CASSERAGRYNEQFF
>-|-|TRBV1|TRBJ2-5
TGCACCAGCAGCCAAGATCAAGGGCAGGGCGGCAACCAAGAGACCCAGTACTTC
CTSSQDQGQGGNQETQYF
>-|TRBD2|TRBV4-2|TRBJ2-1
TGTGCCAGCAGCCAACCGGGGGGGGTCAGCTACAATGAGCAGTTCTTC
CASSQPGGVSYNEQFF
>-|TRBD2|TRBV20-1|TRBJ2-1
TGCAGTGCTAGTGCTAGCGGGGGATACAATGAGCAGTTCTTC
CSASASGGYNEQFF
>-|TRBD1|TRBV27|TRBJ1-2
TGTGCCAGCAGTTTATATTCCGGGACAGGGGGCAACTATGGCTACACCTTC
CASSLYSGTGGNYGYTF
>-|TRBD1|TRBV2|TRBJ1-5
TGTGCCAGCAGGGACAGGGAGGCGGGACAGCCCCAGCATTTT
CASRDREAGQPQHF
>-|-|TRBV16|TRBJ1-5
TGTGCCAGCAGCCAGGGGCTAAGCAATCAGCCCCAGCATTTT
CASSQGLSNQPQHF
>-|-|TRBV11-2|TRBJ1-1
TGTGCCAGCAGCCCGTCAGGAACTGAAGCTTTCTTT
CASSPSGTEAFF
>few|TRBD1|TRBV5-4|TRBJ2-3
TGTGCCAGCAGCTTATCGGGACAGTGGACAGATACGCAGTATTTT
CASSLSGQWTDTQYF
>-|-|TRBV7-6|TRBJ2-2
TGTGCCAGCAGCTTAACCGCAGCCGTGGGGGAGCTGTTTTTT
CASSLTAAVGELFF
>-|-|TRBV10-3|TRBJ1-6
TGTGCCACCAGGGGCCAGAATAATTCACCCCTCCACTTT
CATRGQNNSPLHF
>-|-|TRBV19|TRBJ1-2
TGTGCCAGCAGCCCCGGGGGGGCTTATGGCTACACCTTC
CASSPGGAYGYTF
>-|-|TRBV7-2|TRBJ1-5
TGTGCCAGCAGCTTAAACGGGGGGAGGAATCAGCCCCAGCATTTT
CASSLNGGRNQPQHF
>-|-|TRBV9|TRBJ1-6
TGTGCCAGCAGCGTAGGCGGTTCACCCCTCCACTTT
CASSVGGSPLHF
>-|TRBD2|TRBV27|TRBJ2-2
TGTGCCAGCAATCGACTAGCGGGGGGATCGAACACCGGGGAGCTGTTTTTT
CASNRLAGGSNTGELFF
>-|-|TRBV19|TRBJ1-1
TGTGCCAGTAGTCACAGACGAGAGAACACTGAAGCTTTCTTT
CASSHRRENTEAFF
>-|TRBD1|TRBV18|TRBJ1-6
TGTGCCAGCTCACCAGGGGGGACAGCTAATTCACCCCTCCACTTT
CASSPGGTANSPLHF
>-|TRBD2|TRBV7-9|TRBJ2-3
TGTGCCAGCAGCCTAGATCTAGCGGGGGGGCCAGATACGCAGTATTTT
CASSLDLAGGPDTQYF